This passage covers 8 T cell receptor beta chains from one sample sequenced in a study of Tregs in tolerant kidney transplant recipients. Related graft donors supplied nonmyeloablative bone marrow transplants, and mixed chimerism was transient. Here immunoSEQ multiplex PCR was the method, and the copy in TCRdb shows in-frame clones only, minus some. The sample lists tens of thousands of clones; over 75% were seen once. Specimen: CD4+ T cells from blood (PBMCs), collected 6 months after the transplant. All receptors derive from a human patient who received a combined kidney and bone marrow transplant. Some T cells may have come from the graft donor.

This clone is a singleton in its sample. This chain joins TRBV28 and TRBJ1-6, with 7 positions matching TRBD1. From germline, CDR1 is MDHEN and CDR2 SYDVKM. With 3 bases clipped from V and 8 bases from J, the junction kept 7 bases outside the gene matches. The CDR3 covers 15 residues. The CDR3 sequence is CASSFRIGGHSPLHF. CDR3 nucleotides: TGTGCCAGCAGTTTTCGTATAGGGGGCCATTCACCCCTCCACTTT.

The rearrangement joins TRBV12-5 to TRBJ1-2, with TRBD1 matching 8 bases. The CDR3 runs to 13 residues. CDR1 is LGHNT, CDR2 FRNRAP, per germline. The V gene end was trimmed by 7 bases and the J gene end by 4 bases; junction bases not matched to a gene: 5. The CDR3 DNA is TGTGCTAGTGTTGGACAGGGATTCTATGGCTACACCTTC. Its protein is CASVGQGFYGYTF.

This chain links TRBV6-4 with TRBJ1-2; perhaps TRBD1 as D (5 bases). The CDR3 runs 12 residues. Trimming shortened V by 2 bases and J by 5 bases, and 6 bases separated the two germline ends. CDR1 and CDR2 from the germline V gene are MRHNA and SNTAGT. CDR3 sequence (DNA): TGTGCCAGCAGTGACGGGGGGTATGGCTACACCTTC. It codes for CASSDGGYGYTF.

The chain joins TRBV5-1 to TRBJ2-7; possibly TRBD2 for D (6 bases). The V and J ends lost 0 bases and 6 bases respectively, with 13 bases between them. Germline V gene data show CDR1 as SGHRS and CDR2 as YFSETQ. The CDR3 runs to 14 residues. The CDR3 protein is CASSLEGLQFEQYF. CDR3 bases: TGCGCCAGCAGCTTGGAGGGACTCCAGTTCGAGCAGTACTTC.

This rearrangement joins TRBV6-1 to TRBJ1-5, with D hard to call. The V end was cut by 3 bases, the J end by 3 bases, with 9 bases between. Looked up from germline, CDR1 is MNHNS and CDR2 is SASEGT. The CDR3 has 14 residues. Here the CDR3 DNA reads TGTGCCAGCAGTGAGCAGGCAGCCAATCAGCCCCAGCATTTT. Its protein product is CASSEQAANQPQHF.

This chain connects TRBV15 to TRBJ2-5; D remains ambiguous. With the DNA end fitting TRBJ2-7 better, the J assignment may be wrong. The CDR3 covers 12 residues. From germline, CDR1 is LNHNV and CDR2 YYDKDF (reference sequence). In DNA form, the CDR3 reads TGTGCCACCAGCAGCCAACCCTACGAGCAGTACTTC. It codes for CATSSQPYEQYF.

The sample holds one count of this clone. CDR3 nucleotide sequence: TGTGCCAGCAGCCGATCGGGGAGGGATGGCTACACCTTC. Its translation: CASSRSGRDGYTF. The chain links TRBV5-6 to TRBJ1-2, with D hard to call. V was trimmed by 4 bases and J by 6 bases, leaving 13 bases between them. The CDR3 has 13 residues. Germline CDR1 and CDR2: SGHDT and YYEEEE. Full variable domain (missing parts from reference TRBV5-6 and TRBJ1-2): DAGVTQSPTHLIKTRGQQVTLRCSPKSGHDTVSWYQQALGQGPQFIFQYYEEEERQRGNFPDRFSGHQFPNYSSELNVNALLLGDSALYLCASSRSGRDGYTFGSGTRLTVV.

The J gene is TRBJ2-5, the V gene TRBV6-6; 8 nucleotides line up with TRBD2. The junction had 3 bases not matched to a gene; V was cut back by 2 bases and J by 4 bases. This CDR3 has 14 amino acids. The germline V gene encodes CDR1 MNHNY and CDR2 SVGAGI (reference sequence). The CDR3 coding sequence is TGTGCCAGCAGTTACGTGCGGGGGGCAGAGACCCAGTACTTC. This codes for CASSYVRGAETQYF.